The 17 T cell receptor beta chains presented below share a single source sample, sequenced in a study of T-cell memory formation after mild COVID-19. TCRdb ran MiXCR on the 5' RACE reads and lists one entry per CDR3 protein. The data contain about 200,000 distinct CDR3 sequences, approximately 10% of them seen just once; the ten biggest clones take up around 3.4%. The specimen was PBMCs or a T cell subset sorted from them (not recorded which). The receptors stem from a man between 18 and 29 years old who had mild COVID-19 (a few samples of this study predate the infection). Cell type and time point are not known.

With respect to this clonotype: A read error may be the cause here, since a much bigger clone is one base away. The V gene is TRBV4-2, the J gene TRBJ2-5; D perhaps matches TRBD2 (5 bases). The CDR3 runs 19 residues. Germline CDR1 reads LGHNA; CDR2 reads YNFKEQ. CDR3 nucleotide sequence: TGTTCCAGCAGCCCACACGGTTCAGGCTACAATCGGGGACAAGAGACCCAGTACTTC. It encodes CSSSPHGSGYNRGQETQYF.

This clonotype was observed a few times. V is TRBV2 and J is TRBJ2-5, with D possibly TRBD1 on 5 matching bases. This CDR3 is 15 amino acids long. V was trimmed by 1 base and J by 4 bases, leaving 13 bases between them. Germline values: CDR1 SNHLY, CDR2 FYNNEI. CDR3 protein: CASSEGPKGRETQYF. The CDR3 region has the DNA TGTGCCAGCAGTGAAGGCCCCAAGGGGCGAGAGACCCAGTACTTC.

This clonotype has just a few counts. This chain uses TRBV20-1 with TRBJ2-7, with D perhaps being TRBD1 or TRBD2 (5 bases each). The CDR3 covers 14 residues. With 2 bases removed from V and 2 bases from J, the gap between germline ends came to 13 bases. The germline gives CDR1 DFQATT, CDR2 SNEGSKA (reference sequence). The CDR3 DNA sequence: TGCAGTGCTAGATACCGGGACGCTCCCTACGAGCAGTACTTC. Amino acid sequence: CSARYRDAPYEQYF.

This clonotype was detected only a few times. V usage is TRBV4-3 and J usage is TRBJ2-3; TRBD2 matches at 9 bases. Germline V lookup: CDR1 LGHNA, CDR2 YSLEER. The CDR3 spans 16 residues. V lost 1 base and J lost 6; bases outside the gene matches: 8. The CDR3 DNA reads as TGCGCCAGCAGCCAAGGTCCTAGCGGGGCGGGGGATACGCAGTATTTT. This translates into CASSQGPSGAGDTQYF.

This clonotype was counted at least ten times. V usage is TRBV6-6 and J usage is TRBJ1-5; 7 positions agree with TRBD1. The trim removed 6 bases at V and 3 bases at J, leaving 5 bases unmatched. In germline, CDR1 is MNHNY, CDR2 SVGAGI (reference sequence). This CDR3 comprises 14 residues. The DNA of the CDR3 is TGTGCCAGCAGGTCCGGGACAGACAATCAGCCCCAGCATTTT. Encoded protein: CASRSGTDNQPQHF.

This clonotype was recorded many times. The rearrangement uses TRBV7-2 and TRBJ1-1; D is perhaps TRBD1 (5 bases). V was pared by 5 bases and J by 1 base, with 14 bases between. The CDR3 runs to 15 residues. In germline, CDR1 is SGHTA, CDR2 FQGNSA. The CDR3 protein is CASSPGLAKNTEAFF. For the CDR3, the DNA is TGTGCCAGCAGCCCGGGACTAGCAAAGAACACTGAAGCTTTCTTT.

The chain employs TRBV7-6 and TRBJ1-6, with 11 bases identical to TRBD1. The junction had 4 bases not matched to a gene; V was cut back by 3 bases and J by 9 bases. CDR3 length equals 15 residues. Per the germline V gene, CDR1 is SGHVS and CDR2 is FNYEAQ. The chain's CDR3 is CASSLGTGGGSPLHF. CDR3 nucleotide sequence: TGTGCCAGCAGCTTGGGGACAGGGGGAGGTTCACCCCTCCACTTT.

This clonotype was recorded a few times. The CDR3 loop is CASSSRGGGELFF. The CDR3 DNA reads as TGTGCCAGCAGCTCACGAGGGGGCGGGGAGCTGTTTTTT. The chain employs TRBV5-6 and TRBJ2-2; D perhaps matches TRBD1 (6 bases). CDR1 and CDR2 (germline): SGHDT, YYEEEE. The ends were cut back, 3 bases at V and 7 bases at J, with 10 bases in the middle. The CDR3 runs 13 residues.

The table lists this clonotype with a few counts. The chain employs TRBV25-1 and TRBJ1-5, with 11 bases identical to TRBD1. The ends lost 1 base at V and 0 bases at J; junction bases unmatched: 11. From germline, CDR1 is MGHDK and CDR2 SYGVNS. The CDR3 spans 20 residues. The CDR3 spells CASSESMGQGDRYSNQPQHF. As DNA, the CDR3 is TGTGCCAGCAGTGAATCTATGGGACAGGGGGACCGGTATAGCAATCAGCCCCAGCATTTT. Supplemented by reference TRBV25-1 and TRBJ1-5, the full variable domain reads EADIYQTPRYLVIGTGKKITLECSQTMGHDKMYWYQQDPGMELHLIHYSYGVNSTEKGDLSSESTVSRIRTEHFPLTLESARPSHTSQYLCASSESMGQGDRYSNQPQHFGDGTRLSIL.

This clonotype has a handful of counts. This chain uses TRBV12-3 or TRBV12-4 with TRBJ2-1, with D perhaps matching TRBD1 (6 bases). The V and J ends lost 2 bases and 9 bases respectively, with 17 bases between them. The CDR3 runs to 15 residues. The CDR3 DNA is TGTGCCAGCAGTTTAAACACAGGGCGCTCTGGTGAGCAGTTCTTC. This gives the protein CASSLNTGRSGEQFF.

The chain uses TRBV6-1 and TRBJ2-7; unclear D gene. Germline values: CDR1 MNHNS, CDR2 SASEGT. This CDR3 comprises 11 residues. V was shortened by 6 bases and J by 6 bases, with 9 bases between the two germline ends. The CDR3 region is CASRLTTEQYF. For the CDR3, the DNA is TGTGCCAGCAGACTTACCACCGAGCAGTACTTC.

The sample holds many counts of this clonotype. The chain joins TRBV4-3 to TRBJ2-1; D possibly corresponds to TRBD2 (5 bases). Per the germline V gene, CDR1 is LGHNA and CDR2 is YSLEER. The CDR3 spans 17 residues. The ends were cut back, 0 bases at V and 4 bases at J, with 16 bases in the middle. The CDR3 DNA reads TGCGCCAGCAGCCAAGATGGGGTCAGCTGGGAGTACAATGAGCAGTTCTTC. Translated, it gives CASSQDGVSWEYNEQFF.

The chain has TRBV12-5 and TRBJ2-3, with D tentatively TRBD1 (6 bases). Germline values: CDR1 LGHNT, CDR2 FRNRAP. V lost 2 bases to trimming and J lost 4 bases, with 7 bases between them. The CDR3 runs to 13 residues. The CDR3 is CASGLSGADTQYF. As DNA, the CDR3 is TGTGCTAGTGGTTTGTCAGGGGCAGATACGCAGTATTTT.

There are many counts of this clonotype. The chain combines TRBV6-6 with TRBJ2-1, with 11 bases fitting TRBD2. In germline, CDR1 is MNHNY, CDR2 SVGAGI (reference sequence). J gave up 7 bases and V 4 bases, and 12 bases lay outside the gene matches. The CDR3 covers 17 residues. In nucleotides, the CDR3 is TGTGCCAGCAGTTCCCCTCCGACTAGCGGGGCCCTTAATGAGCAGTTCTTC. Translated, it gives CASSSPPTSGALNEQFF.

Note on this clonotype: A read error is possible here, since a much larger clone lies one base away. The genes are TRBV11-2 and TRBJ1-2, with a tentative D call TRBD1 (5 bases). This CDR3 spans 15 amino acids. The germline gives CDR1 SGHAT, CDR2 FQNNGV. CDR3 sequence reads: CASSFGRTSGYGYIF. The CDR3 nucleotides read TGTGCCAGCAGCTTCGGCAGGACATCGGGATATGGCTACATCTTC.

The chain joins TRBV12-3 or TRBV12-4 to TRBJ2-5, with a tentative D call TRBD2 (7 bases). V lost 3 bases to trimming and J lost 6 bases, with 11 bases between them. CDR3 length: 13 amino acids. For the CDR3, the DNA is TGTGCCAGCAGTTTTGGGGGGGGCCAGACCCAGTACTTC. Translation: CASSFGGGQTQYF.

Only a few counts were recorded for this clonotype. Written as DNA, the CDR3 is TGTGCCAGAGGAGGACTAGCGGGGGGGAATGAGCAGTTCTTC. Protein product: CARGGLAGGNEQFF. The V call is TRBV2, the J call TRBJ2-1; 15 bases are shared with TRBD2. Germline lookup yields CDR1 SNHLY and CDR2 FYNNEI. The CDR3 length is 14 residues. Unmatched junction bases numbered 4, after V lost 9 bases and J lost 7 bases.